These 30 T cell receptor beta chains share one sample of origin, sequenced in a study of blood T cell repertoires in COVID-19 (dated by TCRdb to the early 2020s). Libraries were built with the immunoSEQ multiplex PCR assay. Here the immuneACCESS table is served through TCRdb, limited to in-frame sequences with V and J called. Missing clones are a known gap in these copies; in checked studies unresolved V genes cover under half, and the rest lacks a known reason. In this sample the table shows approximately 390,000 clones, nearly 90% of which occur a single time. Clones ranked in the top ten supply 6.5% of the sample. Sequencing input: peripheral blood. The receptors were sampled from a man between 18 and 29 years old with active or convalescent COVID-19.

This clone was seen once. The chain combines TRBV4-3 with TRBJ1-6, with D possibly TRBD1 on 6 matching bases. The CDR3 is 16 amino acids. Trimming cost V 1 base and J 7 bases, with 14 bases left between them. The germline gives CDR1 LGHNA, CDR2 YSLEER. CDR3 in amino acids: CASSQVIGQLNSPLHF. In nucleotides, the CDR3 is TGCGCCAGCAGCCAAGTTATAGGACAGTTAAATTCACCCCTCCACTTT.

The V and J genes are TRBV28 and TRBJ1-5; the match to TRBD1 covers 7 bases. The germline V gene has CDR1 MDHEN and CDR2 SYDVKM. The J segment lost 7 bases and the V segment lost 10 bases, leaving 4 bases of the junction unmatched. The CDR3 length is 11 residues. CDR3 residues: CATPGGQPQHF. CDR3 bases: TGTGCCACCCCAGGGGGACAGCCCCAGCATTTT.

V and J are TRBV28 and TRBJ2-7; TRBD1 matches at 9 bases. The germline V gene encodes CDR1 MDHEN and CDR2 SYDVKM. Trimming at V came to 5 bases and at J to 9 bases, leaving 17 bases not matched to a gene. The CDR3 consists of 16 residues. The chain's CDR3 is CASSLLPGQGRLGQYF. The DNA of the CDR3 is TGTGCCAGCAGTCTTCTACCGGGACAGGGCCGTCTAGGGCAGTACTTC.

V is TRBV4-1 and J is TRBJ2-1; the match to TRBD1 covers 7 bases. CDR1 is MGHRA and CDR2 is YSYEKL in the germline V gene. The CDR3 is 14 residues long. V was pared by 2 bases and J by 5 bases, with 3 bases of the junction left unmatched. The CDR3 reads CASSQFGQDNEQFF. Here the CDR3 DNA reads TGCGCCAGCAGCCAATTCGGACAGGACAATGAGCAGTTCTTC.

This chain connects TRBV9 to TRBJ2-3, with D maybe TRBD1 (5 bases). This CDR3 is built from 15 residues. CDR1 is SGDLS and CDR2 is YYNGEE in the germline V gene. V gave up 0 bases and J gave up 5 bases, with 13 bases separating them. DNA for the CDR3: TGTGCCAGCAGCGTAGTGGGCAGGGTGGAAGATACGCAGTATTTT. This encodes CASSVVGRVEDTQYF.

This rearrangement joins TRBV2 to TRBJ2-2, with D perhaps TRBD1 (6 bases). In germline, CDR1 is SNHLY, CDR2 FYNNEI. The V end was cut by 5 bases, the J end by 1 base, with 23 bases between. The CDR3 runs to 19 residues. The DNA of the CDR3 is TGTGCCAGCAGTACCGAAATCAAGTCGGGACACCGGAACACCGGGGAGCTGTTTTTT. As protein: CASSTEIKSGHRNTGELFF.

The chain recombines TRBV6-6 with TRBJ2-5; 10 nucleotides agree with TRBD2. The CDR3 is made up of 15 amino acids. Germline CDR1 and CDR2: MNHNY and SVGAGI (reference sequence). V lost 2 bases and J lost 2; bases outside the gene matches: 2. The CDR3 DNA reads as TGTGCCAGCAGTTACCAACTAGCGGGGCAAGAGACCCAGTACTTC. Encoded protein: CASSYQLAGQETQYF.

CDR3 sequence: CASSIYWGVNTEAFF. In nucleotides, the CDR3 is TGTGCCAGCAGTATCTACTGGGGGGTGAACACTGAAGCTTTCTTT. The J gene is TRBJ1-1, the V gene TRBV7-2, with a possible D match to TRBD1 (5 bases). The CDR3 spans 15 residues. Germline V gene lookup returns CDR1 SGHTA and CDR2 FQGNSA. Trimming took 6 bases from V and 0 from J, leaving 14 bases between them.

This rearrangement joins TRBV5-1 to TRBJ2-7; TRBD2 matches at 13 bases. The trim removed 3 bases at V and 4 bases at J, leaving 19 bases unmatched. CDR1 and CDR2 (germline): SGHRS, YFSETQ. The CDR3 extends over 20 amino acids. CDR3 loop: CASSYPTRSLGLAGEYEQYF. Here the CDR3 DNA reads TGCGCCAGCAGCTACCCAACAAGGAGCCTAGGACTAGCGGGAGAGTACGAGCAGTACTTC.

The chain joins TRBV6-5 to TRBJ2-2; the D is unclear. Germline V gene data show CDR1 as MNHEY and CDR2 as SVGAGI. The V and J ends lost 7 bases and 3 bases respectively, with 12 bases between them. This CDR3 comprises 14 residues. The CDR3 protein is CASIPVPDTGELFF. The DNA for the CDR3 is TGTGCCAGCATTCCCGTTCCGGACACCGGGGAGCTGTTTTTT.

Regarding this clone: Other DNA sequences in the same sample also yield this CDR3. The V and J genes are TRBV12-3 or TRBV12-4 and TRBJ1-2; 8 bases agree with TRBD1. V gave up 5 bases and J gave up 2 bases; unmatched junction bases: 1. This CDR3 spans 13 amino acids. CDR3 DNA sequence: TGTGCCAGCAGTCGACAGGGGAACTATGGCTACACCTTC. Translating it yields CASSRQGNYGYTF.

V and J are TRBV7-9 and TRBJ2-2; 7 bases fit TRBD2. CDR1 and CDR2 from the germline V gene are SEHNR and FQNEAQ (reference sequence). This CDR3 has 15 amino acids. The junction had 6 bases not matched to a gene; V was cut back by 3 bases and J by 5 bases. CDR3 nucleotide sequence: TGTGCCAGCAGCTTTCAGGCTAGCGGTACCGGGGAGCTGTTTTTT. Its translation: CASSFQASGTGELFF.

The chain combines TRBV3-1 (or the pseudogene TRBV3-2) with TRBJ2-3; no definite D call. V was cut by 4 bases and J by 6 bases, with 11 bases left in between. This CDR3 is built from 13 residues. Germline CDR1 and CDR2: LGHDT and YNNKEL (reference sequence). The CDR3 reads CASSPRLGDTQYF. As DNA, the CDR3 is TGTGCCAGCAGCCCCCGTCTAGGTGATACGCAGTATTTT.

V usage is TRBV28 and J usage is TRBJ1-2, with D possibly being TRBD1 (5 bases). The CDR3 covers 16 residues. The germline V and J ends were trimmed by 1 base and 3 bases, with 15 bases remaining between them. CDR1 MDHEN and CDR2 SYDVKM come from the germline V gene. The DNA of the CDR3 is TGTGCCAGCAGTTTATCGCCCAGAGCAGGGTACTATGGCTACACCTTC. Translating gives CASSLSPRAGYYGYTF.

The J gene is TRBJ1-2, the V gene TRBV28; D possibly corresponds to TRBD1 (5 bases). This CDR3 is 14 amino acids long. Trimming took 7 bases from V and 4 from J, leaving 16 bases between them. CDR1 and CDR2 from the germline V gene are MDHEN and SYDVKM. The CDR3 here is CASTLGQVGYGYTF. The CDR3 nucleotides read TGTGCCAGCACCCTGGGGCAGGTTGGCTATGGCTACACCTTC.

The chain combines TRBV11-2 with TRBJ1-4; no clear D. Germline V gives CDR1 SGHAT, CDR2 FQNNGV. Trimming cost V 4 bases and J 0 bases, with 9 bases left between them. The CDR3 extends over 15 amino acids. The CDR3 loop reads CASSYTTATNEKLFF. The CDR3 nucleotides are TGTGCCAGCAGCTACACGACTGCAACTAATGAAAAACTGTTTTTT.

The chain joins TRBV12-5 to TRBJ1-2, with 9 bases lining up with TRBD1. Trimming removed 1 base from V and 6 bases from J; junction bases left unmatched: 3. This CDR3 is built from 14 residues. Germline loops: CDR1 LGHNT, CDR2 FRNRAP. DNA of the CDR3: TGTGCTAGTGGTTTGGCCACAGGGGGCGATGGCTACACCTTC. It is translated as CASGLATGGDGYTF.

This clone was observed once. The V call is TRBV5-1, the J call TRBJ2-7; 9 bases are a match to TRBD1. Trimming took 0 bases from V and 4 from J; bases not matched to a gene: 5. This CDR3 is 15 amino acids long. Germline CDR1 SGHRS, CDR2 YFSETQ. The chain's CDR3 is CASSLAGTGNYEQYF. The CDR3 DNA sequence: TGCGCCAGCAGCTTGGCAGGGACAGGGAATTACGAGCAGTACTTC.

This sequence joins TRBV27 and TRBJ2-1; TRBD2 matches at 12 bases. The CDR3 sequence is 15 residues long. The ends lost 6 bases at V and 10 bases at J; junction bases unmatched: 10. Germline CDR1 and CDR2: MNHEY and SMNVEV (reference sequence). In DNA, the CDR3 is TGTGCCAGCAGCCTAAGACTAGCGGGAGAAAGCGAGCAGTTCTTC. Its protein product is CASSLRLAGESEQFF.

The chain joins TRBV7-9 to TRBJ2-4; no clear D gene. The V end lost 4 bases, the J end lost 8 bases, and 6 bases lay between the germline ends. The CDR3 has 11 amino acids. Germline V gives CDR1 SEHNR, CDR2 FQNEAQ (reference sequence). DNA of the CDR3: TGTGCCAGCAGCTCCAGCGACATTCAGTACTTC. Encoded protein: CASSSSDIQYF.

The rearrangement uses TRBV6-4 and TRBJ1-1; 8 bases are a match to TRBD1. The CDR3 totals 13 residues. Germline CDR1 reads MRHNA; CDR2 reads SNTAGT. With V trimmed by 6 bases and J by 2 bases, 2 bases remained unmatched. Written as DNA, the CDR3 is TGTGCCAGCAGGGGGACAGGAAACACTGAAGCTTTCTTT. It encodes CASRGTGNTEAFF.

The chain's CDR3 is CASRSSGRSSYEQYF. The CDR3 DNA sequence: TGTGCCAGCAGATCGAGCGGCCGCAGCTCCTACGAGCAGTACTTC. The gene calls are TRBV25-1 and TRBJ2-7, with D possibly matching TRBD2 (5 bases). V dropped 6 bases and J dropped 0 bases, with 15 bases sitting between them. CDR1 MGHDK and CDR2 SYGVNS come from the germline V gene. The CDR3 has 15 residues.

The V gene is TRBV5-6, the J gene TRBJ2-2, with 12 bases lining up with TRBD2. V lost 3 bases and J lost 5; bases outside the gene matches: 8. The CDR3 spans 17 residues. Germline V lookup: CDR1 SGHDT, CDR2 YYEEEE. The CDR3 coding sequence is TGTGCCAGCAGCTGGAGCCCTAGCGGGGGGGCGACCGGGGAGCTGTTTTTT. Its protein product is CASSWSPSGGATGELFF.

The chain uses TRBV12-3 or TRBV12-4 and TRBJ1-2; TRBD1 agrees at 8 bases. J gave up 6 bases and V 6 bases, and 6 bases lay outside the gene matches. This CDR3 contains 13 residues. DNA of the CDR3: TGTGCCAGCAGCCGAGGACAGGGAGATGGCTACACCTTC. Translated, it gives CASSRGQGDGYTF.

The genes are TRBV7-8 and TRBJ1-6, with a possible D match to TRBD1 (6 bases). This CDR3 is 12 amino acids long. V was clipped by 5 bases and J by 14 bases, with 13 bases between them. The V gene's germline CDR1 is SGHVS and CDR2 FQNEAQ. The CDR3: CASSPDRITLHF. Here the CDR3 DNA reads TGTGCCAGCAGCCCGGACAGAATCACCCTCCACTTT. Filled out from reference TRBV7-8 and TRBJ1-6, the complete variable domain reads GAGVSQSPRYKVAKRGQDVALRCDPISGHVSLFWYQQALGQGPEFLTYFQNEAQLDKSGLPSDRFFAERPEGSVSTLKIQRTQQEDSAVYLCASSPDRITLHFGNGTRLTVT.

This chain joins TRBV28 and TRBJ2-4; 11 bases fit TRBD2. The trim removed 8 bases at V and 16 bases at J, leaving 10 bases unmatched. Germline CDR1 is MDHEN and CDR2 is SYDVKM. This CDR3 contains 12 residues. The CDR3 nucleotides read TGTGCCAGCGGACGAAAGGGACTAGCGGTATACTTC. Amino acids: CASGRKGLAVYF.

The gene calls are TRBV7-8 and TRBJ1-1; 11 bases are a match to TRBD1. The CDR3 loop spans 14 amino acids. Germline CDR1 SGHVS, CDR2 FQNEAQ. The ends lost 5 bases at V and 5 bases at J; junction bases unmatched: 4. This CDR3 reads CASSIGTGGTEAFF. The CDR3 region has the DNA TGTGCCAGCAGCATTGGGACAGGGGGAACTGAAGCTTTCTTT. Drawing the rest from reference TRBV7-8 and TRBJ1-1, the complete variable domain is GAGVSQSPRYKVAKRGQDVALRCDPISGHVSLFWYQQALGQGPEFLTYFQNEAQLDKSGLPSDRFFAERPEGSVSTLKIQRTQQEDSAVYLCASSIGTGGTEAFFGQGTRLTVV.

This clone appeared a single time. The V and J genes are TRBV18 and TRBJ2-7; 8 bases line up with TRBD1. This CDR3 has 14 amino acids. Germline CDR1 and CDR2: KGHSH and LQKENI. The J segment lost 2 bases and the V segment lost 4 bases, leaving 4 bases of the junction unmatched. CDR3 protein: CASSLDRETYEQYF. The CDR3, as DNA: TGTGCCAGCTCACTGGACAGGGAAACCTACGAGCAGTACTTC. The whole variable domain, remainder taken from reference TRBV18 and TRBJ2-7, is NAGVMQNPRHLVRRRGQEARLRCSPMKGHSHVYWYRQLPEEGLKFMVYLQKENIIDESGMPKERFSAEFPKEGPSILRIQQVVRGDSAAYFCASSLDRETYEQYFGPGTRLTVT.

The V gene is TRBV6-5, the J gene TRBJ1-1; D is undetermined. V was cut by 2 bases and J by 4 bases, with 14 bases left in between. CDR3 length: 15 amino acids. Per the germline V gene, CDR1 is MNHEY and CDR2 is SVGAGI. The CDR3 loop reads CASSYQDASGTEAFF. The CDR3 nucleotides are TGTGCCAGCAGTTACCAAGACGCATCGGGCACTGAAGCTTTCTTT.

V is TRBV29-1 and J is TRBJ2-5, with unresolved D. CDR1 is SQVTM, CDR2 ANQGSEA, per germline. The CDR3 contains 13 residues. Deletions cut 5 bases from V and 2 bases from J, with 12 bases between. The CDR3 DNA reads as TGCAGCGTTCCGAGTGTGGTACAAGAGACCCAGTACTTC. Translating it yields CSVPSVVQETQYF. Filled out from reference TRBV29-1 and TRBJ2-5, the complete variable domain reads SAVISQKPSRDICQRGTSLTIQCQVDSQVTMMFWYRQQPGQSLTLIATANQGSEATYESGFVIDKFPISRPNLTFSTLTVSNMSPEDSSIYLCSVPSVVQETQYFGPGTRLLVL.